Listed here is a single T cell receptor (beta chain). Its target is not known. This sample is drawn from a study of shared clonotypes between healthy human individuals. Study-level information: Three plates were used per donor for CD4 naive, three for CD4 memory, two for CD8 naive and one for CD8 memory.

Whole-study results and caveats: A handful of donors had about 5% of their naive CD4 clonotypes in common.

The CDR3 runs to 16 residues. Between the trimmed V and J ends, which lost 3 bases and 5 bases, there was a span of 19 bases. Germline V gives CDR1 MDHEN, CDR2 SYDVKM. The protocol was immunoSEQ multiplex PCR, while the TCRdb copy is restricted to in-frame clones and leaves out a portion. The data show approximately 2,200,000 clones, around 93% seen once. Naive CD8 cells comprised CD45RO-negative, CCR7-positively selected cells, excluding terminally differentiated effector memory CD45RA+ cells. This clonotype was sampled from a man between 18 and 35 years old in good health. Some clones in this sample may be carry-over from other donors' samples. The chain uses TRBV28 and TRBJ2-5; D may be TRBD1 or TRBD2 (6 bases each). The sequenced material came from naive CD8+ T cells from PBMCs. CDR3 loop: CASSLGSGVGGETQYF. DNA of the CDR3: TGTGCCAGCAGTTTGGGATCAGGGGTCGGGGGTGAGACCCAGTACTTC.